Listed below are T cell receptor beta chains from one sample, sequenced in a study of beta chain features in type 1 diabetes. Profiling relied on immunoSEQ multiplex PCR, and the TCRdb table lists in-frame clones only, not all of them. There are approximately 250,000 clones in the sample; approximately 16% occur only once, and 0.07% to 0.095% lies in the top ten. Sequenced sample: naive CD4+ T cells from blood. The receptors were gathered from a man younger than 40 with type 1 diabetes. The CDR3 runs from the conserved cysteine through the conserved F or W. The D gene is left open where the match is weak. A clone size is listed for some rows: how often the clone was seen (once, few, many), or a class if it is expanded.

CDR3: CASNSQGGRHQETQYF
size: few
D: TRBD2
V: TRBV28

CDR3: CASSTIGGNTEAFF
size: few
D: -
V: TRBV19

CDR3: CATREAGGPYEQYF
size: few
D: TRBD2
V: TRBV25-1

CDR3: CASSLALADRDTQYF
size: few
D: -
V: TRBV5-1

CDR3: CASSLLTGQFGTDTQYF
size: -
D: TRBD1
V: TRBV7-6

CDR3: CASSAGVAGAHNSYNEQFF
size: -
D: TRBD2
V: TRBV9

CDR3: CASSPIRTSGEEQFF
size: -
D: TRBD2
V: TRBV6-6

CDR3: CASSHGGNRQPQHF
size: -
D: -
V: TRBV7-2

CDR3: CSVVGNEQYF
size: few
D: -
V: TRBV29-1

CDR3: CAMRSDSSYEQYF
size: few
D: -
V: TRBV10-3

CDR3: CASSLADRWETQYF
size: few
D: -
V: TRBV4-2

CDR3: CSDGQGAYNEQFF
size: few
D: TRBD1
V: TRBV29-1

CDR3: CASSLPQGTQNEQFF
size: -
D: -
V: TRBV28

CDR3: CSGAGDPNEKLFF
size: few
D: -
V: TRBV29-1

CDR3: CASSLTLDTGELFF
size: -
D: -
V: TRBV7-9

CDR3: CASSVGGTGTDTQYF
size: -
D: TRBD1
V: TRBV9

CDR3: CAWSNQGRDTEAFF
size: few
D: -
V: TRBV30

CDR3: CATGQSGANVLTF
size: -
D: -
V: TRBV4-2

CDR3: CSVRGRTNEKLFF
size: -
D: -
V: TRBV29-1

CDR3: CASSPGDLSNQPQHF
size: few
D: -
V: TRBV9

CDR3: CASSLTAVSTEAFF
size: few
D: -
V: TRBV7-9

CDR3: CASSPGLAGVSDEQFF
size: -
D: TRBD2
V: TRBV7-9

CDR3: CASSEGVTDTQYF
size: -
D: -
V: TRBV25-1

CDR3: CASRWSSGSIYEQYF
size: -
D: TRBD2
V: TRBV2

CDR3: CAIRESRGSSYNEQFF
size: few
D: -
V: TRBV10-3

CDR3: CAWRRVHEQYF
size: few
D: -
V: TRBV30

CDR3: CSVEDKGLGTEAFF
size: few
D: -
V: TRBV29-1

CDR3: CASSPLGTGSYEQYF
size: few
D: -
V: TRBV7-9

CDR3: CARETGGITDTQYF
size: -
D: TRBD1
V: TRBV12-5

CDR3: CASSVTSGTYYNEQFF
size: few
D: TRBD2
V: TRBV9

CDR3: CASSLTGGLVAFF
size: -
D: -
V: TRBV27

CDR3: CASSFFPGQGGKLFF
size: -
D: TRBD1
V: TRBV2

CDR3: CASSLSGRADTQYF
size: few
D: TRBD2
V: TRBV7-2

CDR3: CASSGTSGKETQYF
size: -
D: TRBD2
V: TRBV10-1

CDR3: CAISESWGPRAKNIQYF
size: -
D: -
V: TRBV10-3

CDR3: CASSPDRGGSGELFF
size: -
D: TRBD2
V: TRBV7-2

CDR3: CASTGYEQYF
size: -
D: -
V: TRBV2

CDR3: CSVVRGAEQYF
size: few
D: -
V: TRBV29-1

CDR3: CASSLSSGNNEQFF
size: -
D: TRBD2
V: TRBV7-2

CDR3: CASSAQDRVTYGYTF
size: -
D: TRBD1
V: TRBV27

CDR3: CAISGDKGNQPQHF
size: -
D: -
V: TRBV10-3

CDR3: CASSSLAGRQDSYNEQFF
size: -
D: TRBD2
V: TRBV5-1

CDR3: CSVVAGALGVKVYEQYF
size: -
D: TRBD2
V: TRBV29-1

CDR3: CASRDGTGTYEQYF
size: -
D: TRBD1
V: TRBV28

CDR3: CASSSGTRKPSDTQYF
size: few
D: -
V: TRBV28

CDR3: CASSKGYQETQYF
size: -
D: -
V: TRBV9

CDR3: CASSLRTSDEQYF
size: -
D: TRBD2
V: TRBV18

CDR3: CASSQVSGRYNEQFF
size: -
D: TRBD2
V: TRBV4-2

CDR3: CASSVAASGKEQFF
size: few
D: TRBD2
V: TRBV9

CDR3: CASNSGRGQDTQYF
size: -
D: TRBD1
V: TRBV7-9

CDR3: CASSLGDIQYF
size: -
D: -
V: TRBV5-1

CDR3: CSVESPYGGNIQYF
size: few
D: -
V: TRBV29-1

CDR3: CAISVQGNGADTQYF
size: few
D: -
V: TRBV10-3

CDR3: CSVVQFSGNTIYF
size: -
D: -
V: TRBV29-1

CDR3: CASSLKRRGPTTDTQYF
size: -
D: -
V: TRBV27